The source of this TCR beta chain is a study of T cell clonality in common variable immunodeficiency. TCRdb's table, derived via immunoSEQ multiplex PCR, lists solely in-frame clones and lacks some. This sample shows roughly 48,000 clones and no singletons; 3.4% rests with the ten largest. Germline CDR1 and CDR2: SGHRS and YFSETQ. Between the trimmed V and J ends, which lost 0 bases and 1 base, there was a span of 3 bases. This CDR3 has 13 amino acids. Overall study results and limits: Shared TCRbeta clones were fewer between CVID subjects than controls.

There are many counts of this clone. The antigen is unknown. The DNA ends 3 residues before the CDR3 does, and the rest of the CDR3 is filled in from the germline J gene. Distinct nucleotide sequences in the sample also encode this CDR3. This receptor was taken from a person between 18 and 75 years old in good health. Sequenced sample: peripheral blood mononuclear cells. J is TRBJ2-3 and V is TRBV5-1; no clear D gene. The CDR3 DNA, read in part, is TGCGCCAGCAGCTTGGCCGGCACAGATACG. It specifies CASSLAGTDT. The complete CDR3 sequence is CASSLAGTDTQYF.